The T cell receptor (beta chain) under discussion was sequenced for a study of control samples from healthy donors and cancer patients. Repertoires were generated with immunoSEQ multiplex PCR, while TCRdb's copy carries only in-frame clones and drops some. The sample consists of around 130,000 clones, 75% to 95% of them appearing once. CDR3 length: 13 amino acids. The germline CDR1 and CDR2 sequences are LGHDT and YNNKEL (reference sequence). V was clipped by 7 bases and J by 3 bases, with 11 bases between them. Material for sequencing was blood. This chain joins TRBV3-1 (or the pseudogene TRBV3-2) and TRBJ2-3; D is possibly TRBD2 (6 bases). The source is a man aged 18-30 years in good health. In nucleotides, the CDR3 is TGTGCCAGCACTGGAGGAGGGACAGATACGCAGTATTTT. Encoded protein: CASTGGGTDTQYF.